The 27 T cell receptor beta chains below all came from one sample that was sequenced in a study of tumor and adjacent non-tumor tissue in lung cancer. The template was RNA from unsorted bulk tissue. The library came from three nested PCR rounds adapted from ARM-PCR protocols. TCRdb reanalysed the multiplex PCR reads using MiXCR and keeps one entry per CDR3 protein. Of fewer than 150,000 distinct CDR3 sequences in the sample, around 66% were seen once. The specimen sequenced was lung tumor tissue. The receptors were gathered from a man in his sixties with small cell lung cancer.

Concerning this clonotype: The junction departs from the called germline gene at one end, perhaps through a read error. The gene calls are TRBV6-5 and TRBJ2-3; D not resolved. CDR1 MNHEY and CDR2 SVGAGI come from the germline V gene. This CDR3 spans 14 amino acids. The CDR3 DNA reads as TGTGCCAGCAGTTACTCGAACCGTGCAGATAAGCAGTATTTT. Protein: CASSYSNRADKQYF.

With regard to this clonotype: Likely a read error: the CDR3 ends without its conserved phenylalanine or tryptophan. CDR3 protein: CSIVVGRQNYGYTS. The DNA of the CDR3 is TGCAGCATTGTCGTTGGACGACAAAACTATGGCTACACCTCC. This chain links TRBV29-1 with TRBJ1-2, with D unclear. This CDR3 spans 14 amino acids. CDR1 is SQVTM, CDR2 ANQGSEA, per germline. V was cut by 8 bases and J by 2 bases, with 18 bases left in between.

This clonotype was seen ten or more times. For the CDR3, the DNA is TGTGCCTGGAGTCCTCTTGTGACAGATACGCAGTATTTT. Translating gives CAWSPLVTDTQYF. The genes are TRBV30 and TRBJ2-3; unclear D gene. This CDR3 region has 13 residues. CDR1 and CDR2 from the germline V gene are GTSNPN and SVGIG (reference sequence). Trimming left V 2 bases short and J 3 bases short, with 9 bases between.

The chain links TRBV10-3 to TRBJ2-7; D perhaps matches TRBD1 (8 bases). CDR1 is ENHRY, CDR2 SYGVKD, per germline. The CDR3 length is 13 residues. CDR3 in amino acids: CAISGNRGGEQHV. The CDR3 DNA sequence: TGTGCCATCAGTGGCAACAGGGGGGGTGAGCAGCACGTC.

As to this clonotype: At one boundary the junction diverges from the germline segment, which might be a read error. This chain connects TRBV12-3 or TRBV12-4 to TRBJ2-1; D is unresolved. This CDR3 region has 15 residues. Here the CDR3 reads CASSPLVRIDYEQFF. The CDR3 DNA is TGTGCCAGCAGTCCCCTAGTCAGGATCGATTATGAACAGTTCTTC.

On this clonotype itself: Since the CDR3 does not end with the conserved phenylalanine or tryptophan, this likely comes from a read error. The chain couples TRBV20-1 to TRBJ2-7; D is perhaps TRBD2 (5 bases). The CDR3 has 13 amino acids. With 7 bases removed from V and 4 bases from J, the gap between germline ends came to 17 bases. Per the germline V gene, CDR1 is DFQATT and CDR2 is SNEGSKA (reference sequence). CDR3: CSVREPPGYEQYL. The CDR3 DNA reads TGCAGTGTTAGGGAGCCTCCAGGTTACGAGCAGTACTTG.

By share, this clonotype ranks as medium-sized (0.01 to 0.1%). The CDR3 sequence is CASSKDSPLHF. In DNA, the CDR3 is TGTGCCAGCAGTAAAGATTCACCCCTCCACTTT. The J gene is TRBJ1-6, the V gene TRBV6-6; D remains unclear. Germline loops: CDR1 MNHNY, CDR2 SVGAGI (reference sequence). V dropped 5 bases and J dropped 8 bases, with 4 bases sitting between them. The CDR3 sequence is 11 residues long.

CDR3 nucleotides: TGTGCCAGCACTAGTTCAAAGACAGATACGCAGTATTTT. This translates into CASTSSKTDTQYF. V is TRBV6-1 and J is TRBJ2-3; D not resolved. Trimming took off 7 bases at V and 3 bases at J, with 11 bases between the two ends. The CDR3 totals 13 residues. From germline, CDR1 is MNHNS and CDR2 SASEGT.

This chain joins TRBV6-5 and TRBJ2-7; possibly TRBD1 for D (6 bases). This CDR3 has 15 amino acids. CDR1 and CDR2 (germline): MNHEY, SVGAGI. The CDR3, as DNA: TGTGCCAGCAGGTGGGGGCTAGTGCCAGGCTACGAGCAGTATGTC. Translated: CASRWGLVPGYEQYV.

As regards this clonotype: One base away lies a much larger clone, so this may be a sequencing read error. V gene TRBV12-3 or TRBV12-4 combines with J gene TRBJ2-6, with D perhaps TRBD1 (5 bases). This CDR3 contains 15 residues. CDR3 in DNA: TGTGCCAGCAGTTTACAGGGCTCTGGGGCCATCGTCCTGACTTTC. The encoded protein is CASSLQGSGAIVLTF.

Points on this clonotype: The CDR3 does not close with the conserved phenylalanine or tryptophan, likely indicating a read error. CDR3 sequence: CASSTRQRGNNEQFL. The CDR3 DNA sequence: TGTGCCAGTAGCACCCGACAGCGGGGCAACAATGAGCAGTTCTTA. The rearrangement uses TRBV11-1 and TRBJ2-1; 7 positions match TRBD2. This CDR3 region has 15 residues. The V gene end was trimmed by 9 bases and the J gene end by 5 bases; junction bases not matched to a gene: 13. Germline V CDR1 and CDR2: SGHAT, FQDESV (reference sequence).

This clonotype was observed a few times. A much larger clone differs by one base, so this may be a read error. V is TRBV12-3 or TRBV12-4 and J is TRBJ1-3, with D hard to call. V lost 3 bases and J 7 bases, leaving 10 bases between the germline ends. This CDR3 is 13 amino acids long. CDR3 nucleotides: TGTGCCAGCAGTTTTGAAGGACGGAACACCATATATTTT. Residues: CASSFEGRNTIYF.

This clonotype occurred many times. V gene TRBV20-1 combines with J gene TRBJ2-7; D uncertain. This CDR3 is 14 amino acids long. Germline values: CDR1 DFQATT, CDR2 SNEGSKA (reference sequence). V dropped 4 bases and J dropped 7 bases, with 20 bases sitting between them. The DNA for the CDR3 is TGCAGTGCTAACCCTCAAGGTCACAGTCGGGAGCAGTACTTC. Translation gives CSANPQGHSREQYF.

With regard to this clonotype: At one end, the junction sequence differs from germline, possibly due to a read error. This sequence joins TRBV5-4 and TRBJ1-1, with unresolved D. The CDR3 sequence is 12 residues long. Germline lookup yields CDR1 SGHNT and CDR2 YYREEE (reference sequence). CDR3 loop: CACSRKDTEAFF. The CDR3 coding sequence is TGTGCCTGCAGCCGCAAGGACACTGAAGCTTTCTTT. Combining the CDR3 with reference TRBV5-4 and TRBJ1-1 gives the whole variable domain ETGVTQSPTHLIKTRGQQVTLRCSSQSGHNTVSWYQQALGQGPQFIFQYYREEENGRGNFPPRFSGLQFPNYSSELNVNALELDDSALYLCACSRKDTEAFFGQGTRLTVV.

The CDR3 DNA follows: TGCAGTGCCAAGCACCCGGGACAGGGGATAGAAAGTATGTTCTTC. Translation: CSAKHPGQGIESMFF. J is TRBJ2-1 and V is TRBV20-1, with TRBD1 identical over 10 bases. CDR1 is DFQATT and CDR2 is SNEGSKA in the germline V gene (reference sequence). With V trimmed by 6 bases and J by 15 bases, 20 bases remained unmatched. The CDR3 loop spans 15 amino acids.

A note on this clonotype: Its ends do not fully match the called genes, so a read error is possible. The V call is TRBV6-1, the J call TRBJ2-5; 7 positions match TRBD1. CDR1 and CDR2 (germline): MNHNS, SASEGT. The CDR3 loop spans 15 amino acids. The chain's CDR3 is CASSRRQGRQETQNF. DNA of the CDR3: TGTGCCAGCAGCAGACGACAGGGACGGCAAGAGACCCAGAACTTC.

To note about this clonotype: The conserved phenylalanine or tryptophan normally closing the CDR3 is absent here, so this likely arose from a read error. The chain employs TRBV12-3 or TRBV12-4 and TRBJ2-3; D perhaps matches TRBD1 (5 bases). CDR3 size: 19 residues. The CDR3 region has the DNA TGTGCCAGCAGTTATTCCAGGGTGGGAATAGCCCTCGGCACGGATACGCAGTATTTG. It translates to CASSYSRVGIALGTDTQYL.

A word on this clonotype: One end of the junction varies from germline; a read error may be responsible. CDR3 nucleotides: TGCAGTGCTAGAGATGTTACAGAGTTCGCAGATACACAGTATTTT. It codes for CSARDVTEFADTQYF. The J gene is TRBJ2-3, the V gene TRBV20-1; D is unresolved. Germline CDR1 DFQATT, CDR2 SNEGSKA (reference sequence). The CDR3 runs 15 residues.

The rearrangement uses TRBV11-2 and TRBJ2-7, with D unresolved. This CDR3 comprises 13 residues. Germline CDR1 reads SGHAT; CDR2 reads FQNNGV. The CDR3 DNA reads TGTGCCAACAGCTTGACGAACTATCACGAGCAGTACGTC. Translating gives CANSLTNYHEQYV.

V gene TRBV5-1 combines with J gene TRBJ2-7; the D call may be TRBD1 or TRBD2 (5 bases each). Between the trimmed V and J ends, which lost 1 base and 7 bases, there was a span of 18 bases. This CDR3 contains 15 residues. Germline CDR1 is SGHRS and CDR2 is YFSETQ. CDR3 coding DNA: TGCGCCAGCAGCTTGTCCGGGACGGGTGGAGGAGAGCAGTACTTC. This codes for CASSLSGTGGGEQYF.

This clonotype was found many times. This rearrangement joins TRBV11-2 to TRBJ2-3; TRBD2 matches at 10 bases. Looked up from germline, CDR1 is SGHAT and CDR2 is FQNNGV. CDR3 length: 17 residues. V lost 0 bases, J lost 0 bases, and 3 bases stayed unmatched. In DNA, the CDR3 is TGTGCCAGCAGCTTAGAACTAGCGGGGCATAGCACAGATACGCAGTATTTT. Its protein product is CASSLELAGHSTDTQYF.

With respect to this clonotype: One end of the junction is discordant with germline, which a read error may explain. The chain carries TRBV11-2 and TRBJ2-6; a weak D match, TRBD1 (5 bases). Germline V gene lookup returns CDR1 SGHAT and CDR2 FQNNGV. The CDR3 spans 15 residues. The DNA of the CDR3 is TGCGCCAACAGCTTAGGACCCCCTGGGGCCAACGTCCTGACGTTC. Translating gives CANSLGPPGANVLTF. Filled out from reference TRBV11-2 and TRBJ2-6, the complete variable domain reads EAGVAQSPRYKIIEKRQSVAFWCNPISGHATLYWYQQILGQGPKLLIQFQNNGVVDDSQLPKDRFSAERLKGVDSTLKIQPAKLEDSAVYLCANSLGPPGANVLTFGAGSRLTVL.

On this clonotype itself: The missing conserved phenylalanine or tryptophan at the end of this CDR3 makes a read error likely. The chain links TRBV4-1 to TRBJ2-3; the D gene is possibly TRBD2 (6 bases). Germline CDR1 MGHRA, CDR2 YSYEKL. This CDR3 has 15 amino acids. This chain's CDR3 is CASNYRGGIIDTQYY. DNA of the CDR3: TGTGCCAGCAACTACCGGGGCGGGATAATAGATACGCAGTATTAT.

Worth noting for this clonotype: One end of the junction does not line up with germline, which may come from a read error. The rearrangement uses TRBV6-2 or TRBV6-3 and TRBJ1-1; 8 nucleotides agree with TRBD1. Germline V gene data show CDR1 as MNHEY and CDR2 as SVGEGT. There are 15 residues in the CDR3. CDR3: CASSSGQGAGAEAFF. CDR3 in DNA: TGTGCCAGCAGTTCCGGACAGGGAGCGGGCGCTGAAGCATTCTTT.

This clonotype was recorded a few times. The rearrangement uses TRBV20-1 and TRBJ2-7, with 9 nucleotides matching TRBD2. This CDR3 has 14 residues. The germline gives CDR1 DFQATT, CDR2 SNEGSKA (reference sequence). This CDR3 is CRQRPAGGGHEQYV. Written as DNA, the CDR3 is TGCAGGCAGAGACCAGCGGGAGGTGGCCACGAGCAGTACGTC.

This clonotype appeared once. The gene calls are TRBV7-3 and TRBJ1-2; a weak D match, TRBD1 (6 bases). Trimming removed 5 bases at V and 7 bases at J, with 14 bases between. CDR1 is SGHTA and CDR2 is FQGTGA in the germline V gene. This CDR3 region has 13 residues. The CDR3 here is CASSMSGGSGYTF. CDR3 nucleotide sequence: TGTGCCAGCAGCATGTCGGGGGGCTCTGGCTACACCTTC.

The rearrangement uses TRBV20-1 and TRBJ2-1; D is perhaps TRBD1 or TRBD2 (5 bases each). The germline V gene encodes CDR1 DFQATT and CDR2 SNEGSKA (reference sequence). The CDR3 is made up of 16 amino acids. V was pared by 0 bases and J by 0 bases, with 12 bases between. CDR3 sequence reads: CSARDGRGASYNEQFF. The CDR3 DNA follows: TGCAGTGCTAGAGATGGGAGAGGGGCCTCCTACAATGAGCAGTTCTTC.